The clone carrying this T cell receptor (beta chain) has just one count. The antigen remains unidentified. The study ran its PCR with 60 Vbeta and 13 Jbeta primers. Generated by immunoSEQ multiplex PCR, the TCRdb table keeps only in-frame clones and is missing some. The table records roughly 150,000 clones, approximately 83% of them present only once. The source of the sample is a study of cytomegalovirus exposure and HLA in healthy donors. Study observations and caveats: According to reports, the classifier identified cytomegalovirus status with high specificity and sensitivity.

The CDR3 has 15 residues. From germline, CDR1 is SGDLS and CDR2 YYNGEE. After removal of 3 bases from V and 6 bases from J, the junction contained 4 bases not matched to a gene. Sequencing was done on a sample of PBMCs. The V call is TRBV9, the J call TRBJ1-6; TRBD1 aligns across 9 bases. The TCR originated in a young woman in good health and CMV-seronegative. CDR3 DNA: TGTGCCAGCAGCGAGACAGGGGGAAGTAATTCACCCCTCCACTTT. It is translated as CASSETGGSNSPLHF.